This TCR beta chain appears in the sequencing data of a study of T cell responses to AZD1222 COVID-19 vaccine. Turning to the study itself: Second doses were pooled across both intervals (about 4 or about 12 weeks).

About this clone itself: Its antigen is undetermined.

Overall study results and limits: Seropositive status at baseline applied to only a handful of AZD1222 recipients. A mostly white British donor set with more females was recruited, and clonal diversity was possibly underestimated.

CDR3 length equals 15 residues. Between the trimmed V and J ends, which lost 5 bases and 6 bases, there was a span of 18 bases. Germline V lookup: CDR1 SGHDT, CDR2 YYEEEE. The data were produced by immunoSEQ multiplex PCR, yet TCRdb's version contains in-frame clones alone and is incomplete. The data contain roughly 66,000 clones, around 84% of them singletons. This TCR came from an adult in good health. The material was peripheral blood, obtained on day 0 of AZD1222 vaccination. The gene calls are TRBV5-6 and TRBJ2-4; D is unclear. CDR3 in amino acids: CASSYELGSGNIQYF. The CDR3 nucleotides are TGTGCCAGCAGTTACGAGCTGGGGTCGGGAAACATTCAGTACTTC.